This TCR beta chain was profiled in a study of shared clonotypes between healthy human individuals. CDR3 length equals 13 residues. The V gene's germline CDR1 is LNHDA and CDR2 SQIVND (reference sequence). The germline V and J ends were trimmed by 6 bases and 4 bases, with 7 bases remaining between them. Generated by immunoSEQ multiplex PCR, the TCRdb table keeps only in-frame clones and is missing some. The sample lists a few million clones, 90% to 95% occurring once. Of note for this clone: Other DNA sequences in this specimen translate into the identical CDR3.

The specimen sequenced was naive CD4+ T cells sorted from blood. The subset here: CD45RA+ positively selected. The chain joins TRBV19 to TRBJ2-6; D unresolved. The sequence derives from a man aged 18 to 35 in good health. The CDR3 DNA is TGTGCCAGTAGGCGGTCGGGGGCCAACGTCCTGACTTTC. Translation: CASRRSGANVLTF.